This T cell receptor beta chain appears in the sequencing data of a study of blood T cell repertoires in COVID-19. Study details: Samples of COVID-19 (acute and convalescent) were obtained from the United States, Italy and Spain. From T cells, B-cell-depleted T cells, or PBMCs came the material, which was cDNA or gDNA.

The cohort comprised adults aged 18 to 89 years residing in 20 to 30 US areas. Participants were placed into cohorts based on the clinical history they reported. The sample holds a few counts of this clone. Only in-frame clones appear in the TCRdb table, and some are missing; sequencing was by immunoSEQ multiplex PCR. The sample carries about 430,000 clones, around 87% recorded once. This CDR3 has 12 amino acids. Germline V gives CDR1 MNHEY, CDR2 SVGAGI. Trimming took 5 bases from V and 6 from J; bases not matched to a gene: 3. This sequence joins TRBV6-5 and TRBJ1-1, with 7 bases fitting TRBD1. Source material: PBMCs or T cells enriched from blood (not recorded which). The receptor comes from a young man who had recovered from COVID-19. CDR3 protein: CASSPRGAEAFF. CDR3 nucleotides: TGTGCCAGCAGTCCCAGGGGGGCTGAAGCTTTCTTT.